These T cell receptor beta chains were read from a single sample in a study of long-term antiretroviral therapy in people with HIV. The repertoire was sequenced with immunoSEQ multiplex PCR; TCRdb's copy has only in-frame clones and lacks some. The sample yields about 21,000 clones, 85% seen once. This sample comprised unsorted PBMCs, obtained around 4 years after starting antiretroviral therapy. These receptors all stem from a man younger than 35 with HIV. The CDR3 runs from the conserved cysteine through the conserved F or W.

v_gene	CDR3aa
TRBV19	CASSSPGQGNYGYTF
TRBV5-1	CASSGSGGRGYQETQYF
TRBV2	CASNWGNSNQPQHF
TRBV11-3	CASSLVGLAATQYF
TRBV25-1	CASSEYRVQYF
TRBV2	CASSEVGYPNQPQHF
TRBV14	CASSQLWNEQFF
TRBV5-8	CASPIGTDALNTEAFF
TRBV7-3	CASSQRGTGVSGELFF
TRBV29-1	CSVSGQHDTGELFF
TRBV6-6	CASSYSGGGAKYEQYF
TRBV11-2	CASRTLGQTYQETQYF
TRBV6-1	CASNPAYNSPLHF